The 4 T cell receptor beta chains below come from one sample, sequenced in a study of shared clonotypes between healthy human individuals. Some clones are missing from TCRdb's copy, which holds only in-frame ones; the method was immunoSEQ multiplex PCR. The data contain more than 2,000,000 clones, just over 90% of them singletons. Sequenced input: naive CD4+ T cells from PBMCs. The subset denotes: CD45RA+ positively selected. These receptors were collected from a man aged 18 to 35 in good health. Some clones in this sample may be carry-over from other donors' samples.

This clone was counted only a few times. This rearrangement joins TRBV7-9 to TRBJ2-7; 9 bases map to TRBD2. This CDR3 comprises 16 residues. Germline lookup yields CDR1 SEHNR and CDR2 FQNEAQ (reference sequence). V trimming: 5 bases; J trimming: 0 bases; junction bases outside the gene matches: 8. The CDR3 loop is CASSHPGLAPSYEQYF. CDR3 DNA: TGTGCCAGCAGCCACCCGGGACTAGCCCCCTCCTACGAGCAGTACTTC.

The V gene is TRBV9, the J gene TRBJ1-1; 7 bases are shared with TRBD1. The ends lost 4 bases at V and 3 bases at J; junction bases unmatched: 9. Germline V gives CDR1 SGDLS, CDR2 YYNGEE. CDR3 length: 15 amino acids. The CDR3: CASSSRQGMDTEAFF. The CDR3 region has the DNA TGTGCCAGCAGCTCTCGACAGGGTATGGACACTGAAGCTTTCTTT.

This CDR3 is CASSVGPIPPDCEQFF. Here the CDR3 DNA reads TGTGCCAGCAGCGTAGGGCCGATCCCGCCCGATTGTGAGCAGTTCTTC. V and J are TRBV9 and TRBJ2-1; D not resolved. V was clipped by 0 bases and J by 9 bases, with 19 bases between them. The CDR3 has 16 residues. Germline V lookup: CDR1 SGDLS, CDR2 YYNGEE.

This clone was recorded once. The rearrangement joins TRBV4-3 to TRBJ1-3, with D possibly matching TRBD1 (6 bases). Germline V CDR1 and CDR2: LGHNA, YSLEER. Trimming stripped 4 bases from V and 5 bases from J, with 15 bases between. The CDR3 length is 15 residues. The CDR3: CASSPEGRGRNTIYF. DNA of the CDR3: TGCGCCAGCAGCCCGGAGGGCAGGGGCCGAAACACCATATATTTT.